The rows below give T cell receptor beta chains drawn from one sample of a study of blood T cell repertoires in COVID-19. Repertoires were generated with immunoSEQ multiplex PCR, while TCRdb's copy carries only in-frame clones and drops some. The sample lists 430,000 or so clones; 88% were seen once. Input material: PBMCs or T cells enriched from blood (not recorded which). The receptors here all came from a woman between 40 and 50 years old who had recovered from COVID-19. Each CDR3 is given with its conserved first and last residue.

V gene	J gene	CDR3 protein
TRBV5-1	TRBJ2-1	CASSGPGLAGASEQFF
TRBV5-4	TRBJ1-2	CASSLNWDRRDYGYTF
TRBV9	TRBJ2-3	CASSVGGSADTQYF
TRBV4-2	TRBJ2-4	CASSAPGTGSENIQYF
TRBV5-1	TRBJ2-7	CASSPEVREQYF
TRBV27	TRBJ2-5	CASSLGQGLGTQYF
TRBV5-1	TRBJ1-3	CASTQGGQGNTIYF
TRBV12-3/TRBV12-4	TRBJ2-7	CASSPGGGEQYF
TRBV7-2	TRBJ2-7	CASSLGGGRASYEQYF
TRBV11-2	TRBJ2-7	CASRPMVPDEQYF
TRBV11-3	TRBJ1-1	CASSRQTDTEAFF
TRBV7-2	TRBJ2-2	CASSLAASLPGELFF
TRBV7-9	TRBJ2-5	CASSFGVTETQYF
TRBV18	TRBJ1-4	CASSPRTGGNEKLFF
TRBV5-1	TRBJ2-3	CASSSGLGSDTQYF
TRBV13	TRBJ1-1	CASNPTDRVSVNAFF
TRBV27	TRBJ2-7	CASSPTAPTYEQYF
TRBV5-8	TRBJ2-2	CASRRGLDTGELFF
TRBV5-4	TRBJ1-2	CASSQDRPHWGYTF
TRBV10-1	TRBJ2-2	CASRFTANTGELFF
TRBV27	TRBJ1-1	CASSLQTGRAEAFF
TRBV2	TRBJ2-1	CASSSIAGDSYNEQFF
TRBV7-2	TRBJ1-2	CASGRDYGYTF
TRBV18	TRBJ2-5	CASSPLSGHTQETQYF
TRBV25-1	TRBJ1-1	CASSSQGAHTEAFF
TRBV9	TRBJ2-1	CASSDPDLGGPNNEQFF
TRBV12-5	TRBJ1-5	CAQRGGYQPQHF
TRBV27	TRBJ2-1	CASSPRLAGGGLNEQFF
TRBV19	TRBJ2-5	CASSGTGTGSETQYF
TRBV7-8	TRBJ1-1	CASSRYPQGAPTGTEAFF
TRBV29-1	TRBJ1-1	CSVEGGGGTEAFF
TRBV5-1	TRBJ1-1	CASSVNPQGGAFF
TRBV5-5	TRBJ2-1	CASSLEGGGFNEQFF
TRBV19	TRBJ1-1	CASTPGGVDAEAFF
TRBV2	TRBJ2-3	CASMLETLAGADTQYF
TRBV24-1	TRBJ2-1	CATSDFNEQFF
TRBV18	TRBJ2-2	CASSHPSTGNTGELFF
TRBV10-3	TRBJ2-7	CAIRGLAGENEQYF
TRBV6-1	TRBJ1-5	CASSEGGVQRPQHF
TRBV3-1/TRBV3-2	TRBJ2-3	CASTPPGLAGGTQYF
TRBV3-1/TRBV3-2	TRBJ1-6	CASSTGGGYSPLHF
TRBV2	TRBJ2-7	CASSGGQGYEQYF
TRBV5-4	TRBJ2-7	CASKIAGAYEQYF
TRBV29-1	TRBJ1-2	CSAGQQINYGYTF
TRBV6-4	TRBJ2-3	CASSDRAGGTDTQYF
TRBV18	TRBJ1-5	CASSPPGQGVGWQPQHF
TRBV21-1	TRBJ2-7	CASSPGTDYEQYF
TRBV5-1	TRBJ1-2	CASSSGTAASNYGYTF
TRBV7-2	TRBJ2-1	CASSPPRGNEQFF
TRBV15	TRBJ1-3	CATTTFQDRGDTIYF